Following are 22 T cell receptor beta chains from one sample sequenced in a study of T cell repertoires in cytomegalovirus infection. Which antigens these TCRs recognize remains unknown. Via MiXCR, TCRdb re-called the reads, giving one row per CDR3 protein. The table has approximately 300,000 distinct CDR3 sequences, about 27% seen once; the top ten hold 15% to 20%. The starting material was cultured PBMCs, obtained from culture after CMV antigen stimulation. The receptor set was obtained from a human donor in good health (CMV status not recorded). Some clones in this sample may be carry-over from other donors' samples.

This clonotype has a count of ten or more. The V and J genes are TRBV27 and TRBJ2-7; perhaps TRBD1 as D (7 bases). In germline, CDR1 is MNHEY, CDR2 SMNVEV (reference sequence). Trimming took 3 bases from V and 2 from J, leaving 14 bases between them. The CDR3 length is 15 residues. In nucleotides, the CDR3 is TGTGCCAGCAGTTTCGGGCAGGGGGGCACCTACGAGCAGTACTTC. Amino acids: CASSFGQGGTYEQYF.

Comments on this clonotype: A much larger clone lies a single base off, so this may be a read error. The V and J genes are TRBV6-1 and TRBJ2-3; D ambiguous. Germline-derived CDR1 and CDR2 are MNHNS and SASEGT. The CDR3 sequence is 18 residues long. V lost 2 bases to trimming and J lost 0 bases, with 18 bases between them. CDR3 residues: CASSEKGYFMGSTDTQYF. CDR3 coding DNA: TGTGCCAGCAGTGAAAAAGGGTACTTCATGGGCAGCACAGATACGCAGTATTTT.

This clonotype appeared a few times. This chain links TRBV5-6 with TRBJ1-1; tentatively, D is TRBD1 (6 bases). Trimming took off 0 bases at V and 1 base at J, with 19 bases between the two ends. Germline assignment: CDR1 SGHDT and CDR2 YYEEEE. The CDR3 extends over 18 amino acids. The CDR3 coding sequence is TGTGCCAGCAGCTTGGAATCCAAGCTCAGGACAGCGAACACTGAAGCTTTCTTT. Translated, it gives CASSLESKLRTANTEAFF. Full variable domain (rest looked up from reference TRBV5-6 and TRBJ1-1): DAGVTQSPTHLIKTRGQQVTLRCSPKSGHDTVSWYQQALGQGPQFIFQYYEEEERQRGNFPDRFSGHQFPNYSSELNVNALLLGDSALYLCASSLESKLRTANTEAFFGQGTRLTVV.

This clonotype appeared a few times. The chain combines TRBV7-3 with TRBJ2-4; 7 bases map to TRBD1. This CDR3 contains 14 residues. Germline CDR1 and CDR2: SGHTA and FQGTGA. J gave up 8 bases and V 5 bases, and 9 bases lay outside the gene matches. The chain's CDR3 is CASSPGTDNDIQYF. The CDR3, as DNA: TGTGCCAGCAGCCCCGGGACAGATAACGACATTCAGTACTTC.

The rearrangement links TRBV27 to TRBJ1-2; D uncertain. The CDR3 contains 14 residues. The V gene lost 4 bases and the J gene lost 3 bases, with 12 bases spanning the gap. Germline-derived CDR1 and CDR2 are MNHEY and SMNVEV (reference sequence). This chain's CDR3 is CASSSNGMHYGYTF. Here the CDR3 DNA reads TGTGCCAGCAGTTCCAACGGGATGCACTATGGCTACACCTTC.

This chain uses TRBV7-2 with TRBJ1-1; 7 positions match TRBD1. Germline loops: CDR1 SGHTA, CDR2 FQGNSA. This CDR3 has 14 residues. V shed 5 bases, J shed 3 bases, and the junction held 6 bases outside the gene matches. The CDR3 reads CASSQQGRYTEAFF. The CDR3 coding sequence is TGTGCCAGCAGCCAACAGGGGCGGTACACTGAAGCTTTCTTT.

This clonotype came up a few times. The gene calls are TRBV19 and TRBJ1-6; 7 nucleotides match TRBD1. The germline V gene has CDR1 LNHDA and CDR2 SQIVND (reference sequence). The CDR3 spans 13 residues. V was clipped by 5 bases and J by 12 bases; unmatched bases: 7. The CDR3 loop reads CASSWTGPGPLHF. For the CDR3, the DNA is TGTGCCAGTAGTTGGACAGGTCCAGGACCCCTCCACTTT.

CDR3 in DNA: TGTGCTTTCCGGGACGCAGATACGCAGTATTTT. Translated: CAFRDADTQYF. The chain combines TRBV7-9 with TRBJ2-3; either TRBD1 or TRBD2 may fit D (5 bases each). CDR3 length: 11 residues. The germline V gene encodes CDR1 SEHNR and CDR2 FQNEAQ (reference sequence).

The chain recombines TRBV6-6 with TRBJ1-4; perhaps TRBD1 as D (6 bases). Germline CDR1 is MNHNY and CDR2 is SVGAGI (reference sequence). Trimming shortened V by 5 bases and J by 8 bases, and 12 bases separated the two germline ends. The CDR3 runs to 13 residues. The CDR3 is CASSRWTEEKLFF. The CDR3 DNA reads TGTGCCAGCAGTCGGTGGACAGAAGAAAAACTGTTTTTT.

There are a few counts of this clonotype. The chain links TRBV7-8 to TRBJ1-3; D uncertain. Germline V gene lookup returns CDR1 SGHVS and CDR2 FQNEAQ. Trimming took 5 bases from V and 0 from J, leaving 8 bases between them. The CDR3 totals 14 residues. Here the CDR3 DNA reads TGTGCCAGCAGCGCCTACAGCTCTGGAAACACCATATATTTT. As protein: CASSAYSSGNTIYF.

J is TRBJ2-1 and V is TRBV7-9; 8 nucleotides align to TRBD2. There are 17 residues in the CDR3. The V gene's germline CDR1 is SEHNR and CDR2 FQNEAQ (reference sequence). V dropped 2 bases and J dropped 9; count of bases not matched to a gene: 15. For the CDR3, the DNA is TGTGCCAGCAGCTTAAGAGGAGCGGGAGTACTCCACGCTGAGCAGTTCTTC. This translates into CASSLRGAGVLHAEQFF.

The chain couples TRBV28 to TRBJ2-1; the D gene is possibly TRBD2 (6 bases). CDR1 and CDR2 from the germline V gene are MDHEN and SYDVKM. The CDR3 is made up of 15 amino acids. The ends were cut back, 5 bases at V and 2 bases at J, with 13 bases in the middle. The CDR3 DNA sequence: TGTGCCAGCAGTAACCGGGACTCCCCCTACAATGAGCAGTTCTTC. As protein: CASSNRDSPYNEQFF.

In its sample, this clonotype was seen a few times. The V and J genes are TRBV28 and TRBJ1-1; perhaps TRBD1 as D (5 bases). V shed 3 bases and J shed 7 bases, with 15 bases lying between them. This CDR3 has 14 amino acids. Germline V gene data show CDR1 as MDHEN and CDR2 as SYDVKM. The CDR3 reads CASSFPRGRYEAFF. CDR3 nucleotide sequence: TGTGCCAGCAGTTTCCCCCGGGGACGGTATGAAGCTTTCTTT.

This clonotype was seen a handful of times. V is TRBV27 and J is TRBJ1-2, with TRBD1 matching over 10 bases. Per the germline V gene, CDR1 is MNHEY and CDR2 is SMNVEV (reference sequence). The CDR3 has 16 residues. With V trimmed by 5 bases and J by 5 bases, 11 bases remained unmatched. CDR3 DNA: TGTGCCAGCAGTCCTCGATTGACAGGGGGCGGTTATGGCTACACCTTC. Amino acids: CASSPRLTGGGYGYTF.

This clonotype was detected a few times. V and J are TRBV12-3 or TRBV12-4 and TRBJ1-1; 7 bases align to TRBD1. The V and J ends lost 5 bases and 4 bases, in that order; junction bases with no gene match: 4. This CDR3 spans 13 amino acids. CDR3 loop: CASSAPGGTEAFF. The CDR3 DNA reads as TGTGCCAGCAGTGCACCAGGGGGCACTGAAGCTTTCTTT.

The chain uses TRBV27 and TRBJ1-2; D is undetermined. Germline CDR1 MNHEY, CDR2 SMNVEV (reference sequence). V dropped 3 bases and J dropped 12 bases, with 17 bases sitting between them. The CDR3 is 13 residues long. The CDR3, as DNA: TGTGCCAGCAGTTTGCGTCAGGCCGAGGGCAACACCTTC. This gives the protein CASSLRQAEGNTF.

The chain combines TRBV27 with TRBJ1-5; D ambiguous. The CDR3 contains 14 residues. The V gene's germline CDR1 is MNHEY and CDR2 SMNVEV (reference sequence). The V and J ends lost 3 bases and 4 bases respectively, with 10 bases between them. As DNA, the CDR3 is TGTGCCAGCAGTTTCATGGGTCAAAATCAGCCCCAGCATTTT. It translates to CASSFMGQNQPQHF.

The V gene is TRBV12-3 or TRBV12-4, the J gene TRBJ1-6; tentatively, D is TRBD1 (6 bases). V lost 5 bases and J 9 bases, leaving 17 bases between the germline ends. This CDR3 region has 15 residues. The CDR3 protein is CASSLWGQLSSPLHF. CDR3 DNA sequence: TGTGCCAGCAGTCTATGGGGGCAGCTTAGTTCACCCCTCCACTTT.

This clonotype was seen only a few times. The chain couples TRBV12-3 or TRBV12-4 to TRBJ1-4, with D perhaps TRBD1 (5 bases). The CDR3 is 14 residues long. V lost 7 bases to trimming and J lost 4 bases, with 13 bases between them. CDR3 DNA: TGTGCCAGCACCCTGACAGCGTTTAATGAAAAACTGTTTTTT. Its translation is CASTLTAFNEKLFF.

The genes are TRBV14 and TRBJ1-2, with D perhaps matching TRBD1 (5 bases). This CDR3 has 14 amino acids. The germline V gene encodes CDR1 SGHDN and CDR2 FVKESK. Trimming removed 4 bases from V and 7 bases from J, with 16 bases in between. CDR3 nucleotide sequence: TGTGCCAGCAGCCGAGACGGGGGAGGGTTTGGCTACACCTTC. Amino acid sequence: CASSRDGGGFGYTF.

The rearrangement joins TRBV7-9 to TRBJ2-5; tentative D call: TRBD1 (5 bases). This CDR3 has 14 amino acids. V lost 5 bases and J lost 2, with 12 bases in between. CDR1 is SEHNR and CDR2 is FQNEAQ in the germline V gene (reference sequence). CDR3 amino acids: CASSEASGQETQYF. The CDR3 DNA reads TGTGCCAGCAGCGAGGCGTCAGGGCAAGAGACCCAGTACTTC. Filled out from reference TRBV7-9 and TRBJ2-5, the complete variable domain reads DTGVSQNPRHKITKRGQNVTFRCDPISEHNRLYWYRQTLGQGPEFLTYFQNEAQLEKSRLLSDRFSAERPKGSFSTLEIQRTEQGDSAMYLCASSEASGQETQYFGPGTRLLVL.

This chain connects TRBV20-1 to TRBJ1-2; 7 bases map to TRBD1. This CDR3 contains 13 residues. CDR1 is DFQATT and CDR2 is SNEGSKA in the germline V gene (reference sequence). V trimming: 8 bases; J trimming: 4 bases; junction bases outside the gene matches: 10. The CDR3, as DNA: TGCAGTACCGGATGGGACAGCGCCTATGGCTACACCTTC. It translates to CSTGWDSAYGYTF.